These 20 T cell receptor beta chains came from one sample sequenced in a study of blood T cell repertoires in COVID-19. Using immunoSEQ multiplex PCR, the repertoire was profiled, and TCRdb retains in-frame clones only, with some absent. The sample lists around 110,000 clones; around three quarters were seen once. What was sequenced was peripheral blood. The receptors were sampled from a man in his 60s with active or convalescent COVID-19.

This clone has a single count. The chain carries TRBV7-2 and TRBJ1-4; the match to TRBD1 covers 11 bases. Germline V lookup: CDR1 SGHTA, CDR2 FQGNSA. J lost 8 bases, V lost 2 bases, and 4 bases had no gene match. The CDR3 totals 15 residues. As DNA, the CDR3 is TGTGCCAGCAGCTTACCGGGACAGGGGGGAGAAAAACTGTTTTTT. It codes for CASSLPGQGGEKLFF.

The sample holds a few counts of this clone. This rearrangement joins TRBV15 to TRBJ1-4; possible D gene TRBD1, 5 bases. CDR3 length equals 14 residues. Germline CDR1 LNHNV, CDR2 YYDKDF (reference sequence). V lost 4 bases and J lost 3, with 9 bases in between. The CDR3 DNA reads TGTGCCACCAGCACGGGGGAGGCTAATGAAAAACTGTTTTTT. It specifies CATSTGEANEKLFF.

The V call is TRBV10-3, the J call TRBJ2-3; 8 nucleotides match TRBD2. Germline lookup yields CDR1 ENHRY and CDR2 SYGVKD. With 6 bases clipped from V and 4 bases from J, the junction kept 3 bases outside the gene matches. The CDR3 spans 13 residues. The CDR3 DNA reads TGTGCCATCAGCCCGGGAGGGGCAGATACGCAGTATTTT. It codes for CAISPGGADTQYF.

This clone showed up just once. The genes are TRBV28 and TRBJ2-7, with D possibly matching TRBD2 (7 bases). The CDR3 sequence is 15 residues long. Trimming stripped 6 bases from V and 2 bases from J, with 17 bases between. CDR1 and CDR2 from the germline V gene are MDHEN and SYDVKM. In DNA, the CDR3 is TGTGCCAGCAGCGACTTGGAGGGGGGGGCCTACGAGCAGTACTTC. It encodes CASSDLEGGAYEQYF.

This rearrangement joins TRBV19 to TRBJ2-3; 10 bases map to TRBD2. Germline V CDR1 and CDR2: LNHDA, SQIVND (reference sequence). The CDR3 runs to 14 residues. J was trimmed by 0 bases and V by 7 bases; bases with no gene match: 1. The CDR3 loop reads CASKAGGSTDTQYF. As DNA, the CDR3 is TGTGCCAGTAAAGCGGGGGGGAGCACAGATACGCAGTATTTT.

This chain joins TRBV2 and TRBJ1-5, with D possibly being TRBD1 (5 bases). The CDR3 spans 14 residues. Trimming took 6 bases from V and 2 from J, leaving 11 bases between them. The germline V gene encodes CDR1 SNHLY and CDR2 FYNNEI. The DNA for the CDR3 is TGTGCCAGCAGGTCGCAGGGTGGCAATCAGCCCCAGCATTTT. The encoded protein is CASRSQGGNQPQHF.

Only one count was recorded for this clone. The rearrangement uses TRBV19 and TRBJ1-1; D possibly corresponds to TRBD1 (5 bases). Looked up from germline, CDR1 is LNHDA and CDR2 is SQIVND (reference sequence). The CDR3 covers 15 residues. V lost 3 bases to trimming and J lost 4 bases, with 15 bases between them. The CDR3 is CASSIFQGDSTEAFF. As DNA, the CDR3 is TGTGCCAGTAGTATTTTCCAGGGTGATTCCACTGAAGCTTTCTTT.

The genes are TRBV5-5 and TRBJ1-5; TRBD1 matches at 8 bases. The trim removed 4 bases at V and 6 bases at J, leaving 12 bases unmatched. Germline CDR1 SGHKS, CDR2 YYEKEE (reference sequence). The CDR3 extends over 16 amino acids. DNA of the CDR3: TGTGCCAGCAGCCTAGGGGTGACAGGGGTGAGTCAGCCCCAGCATTTT. The encoded protein is CASSLGVTGVSQPQHF.

V and J are TRBV7-3 and TRBJ2-3, with TRBD1 identical over 7 bases. The CDR3 totals 14 residues. V shed 4 bases, J shed 5 bases, and the junction held 6 bases outside the gene matches. Per germline, CDR1 SGHTA and CDR2 FQGTGA. The DNA of the CDR3 is TGTGCCAGCAGCTCGTCCACAGGGGAAGATACGCAGTATTTT. It translates to CASSSSTGEDTQYF.

The chain uses TRBV5-1 and TRBJ1-1; D is unresolved. This CDR3 is 14 amino acids long. CDR1 is SGHRS and CDR2 is YFSETQ in the germline V gene. Trimming took off 0 bases at V and 3 bases at J, with 9 bases between the two ends. CDR3 sequence: CASSLVGRHTEAFF. The CDR3 DNA is TGCGCCAGCAGCTTGGTCGGCAGGCACACTGAAGCTTTCTTT.

This chain uses TRBV6-2 or TRBV6-3 with TRBJ1-4, with a weak D call TRBD1 (5 bases). CDR3 length equals 14 residues. V lost 6 bases and J lost 7, with 15 bases in between. CDR1 MNHEY and CDR2 SVGEGT come from the germline V gene. CDR3 bases: TGTGCCAGCAGCCCCCGGGGGTCGGGTGAAAAACTGTTTTTT. It translates to CASSPRGSGEKLFF.

V usage is TRBV3-1 (or the pseudogene TRBV3-2) and J usage is TRBJ2-5, with D hard to call. V gave up 0 bases and J gave up 1 base, with 15 bases separating them. CDR3 length: 17 amino acids. Per germline, CDR1 LGHDT and CDR2 YNNKEL (reference sequence). The DNA for the CDR3 is TGTGCCAGCAGCCAAGAAAATCCCCCTGTATGCCAAGAGACCCAGTACTTC. Translated, it gives CASSQENPPVCQETQYF.

The chain couples TRBV6-2 or TRBV6-3 to TRBJ1-1; 7 bases fit TRBD1. The CDR3 totals 15 residues. The germline V gene encodes CDR1 MNHEY and CDR2 SVGEGT. With V trimmed by 6 bases and J by 3 bases, 10 bases remained unmatched. CDR3 sequence (DNA): TGTGCCAGCAGCCCGCCGAAGGGGGCATACACTGAAGCTTTCTTT. It yields the protein CASSPPKGAYTEAFF.

The V gene is TRBV28, the J gene TRBJ2-2; D remains unclear. CDR3 length: 15 residues. Germline-derived CDR1 and CDR2 are MDHEN and SYDVKM. Trimming removed 5 bases at V and 2 bases at J, with 12 bases between. CDR3 sequence: CASSTAQANTGELFF. The CDR3 nucleotides are TGTGCCAGCAGTACAGCTCAGGCTAACACCGGGGAGCTGTTTTTT.

The CDR3 DNA reads TGTGCCAGCAGCGTGGTAGCGGGAGCTGGAGAGACCCAGTACTTC. Its protein is CASSVVAGAGETQYF. This chain links TRBV9 with TRBJ2-5; 9 positions match TRBD2. This CDR3 comprises 15 residues. CDR1 is SGDLS and CDR2 is YYNGEE in the germline V gene. Trimming took 2 bases from V and 4 from J; bases not matched to a gene: 6.

The rearrangement links TRBV10-3 to TRBJ2-3, with TRBD1 matching 8 bases. The length of the CDR3 is 18 residues. The germline V gene encodes CDR1 ENHRY and CDR2 SYGVKD. V gave up 0 bases and J gave up 0 bases; unmatched junction bases: 8. The CDR3 protein is CAISESTWTGLSTDTQYF. The CDR3 bases are TGTGCCATCAGTGAGTCGACCTGGACAGGGTTAAGCACAGATACGCAGTATTTT.

The chain is built from TRBV6-4 and TRBJ2-1; TRBD2 agrees at 10 bases. There are 15 residues in the CDR3. V shed 3 bases, J shed 11 bases, and the junction held 10 bases outside the gene matches. Germline CDR1 and CDR2: MRHNA and SNTAGT. CDR3 DNA sequence: TGTGCCAGCAGTGATAGCCCTAGCGGGAGTAATAAGCAGTTCTTC. Its protein product is CASSDSPSGSNKQFF.

The chain carries TRBV28 and TRBJ1-1; D unresolved. Germline lookup yields CDR1 MDHEN and CDR2 SYDVKM. Trimming pared 4 bases from V and 5 bases from J, leaving 11 bases between. The CDR3 length is 13 residues. CDR3 region: CASSYPGRTEAFF. As DNA, the CDR3 is TGTGCCAGCAGTTATCCTGGGAGGACTGAAGCTTTCTTT.

The CDR3 here is CASSFGTGITKNIQYF. As DNA, the CDR3 is TGTGCCAGCAGTTTCGGGACAGGGATAACCAAAAACATTCAGTACTTC. The genes are TRBV28 and TRBJ2-4, with TRBD1 matching over 9 bases. This CDR3 spans 16 amino acids. Germline CDR1 is MDHEN and CDR2 is SYDVKM. Unmatched junction bases numbered 5, after V lost 3 bases and J lost 2 bases.

This clone was recorded once. V is TRBV2 and J is TRBJ2-3; 7 bases line up with TRBD2. After removal of 9 bases from V and 0 bases from J, the junction contained 6 bases not matched to a gene. CDR3 length: 14 amino acids. CDR1 and CDR2 from the germline V gene are SNHLY and FYNNEI. The DNA of the CDR3 is TGTGCCAGATTCTATAGCGGGAGCACAGATACGCAGTATTTT. Translating gives CARFYSGSTDTQYF.